The clone carrying this T cell receptor beta chain was picked up a small number of times. Sequence at one end of the junction differs from germline and may be a read error. Other nucleotide sequences from this sample produce the same CDR3. The CDR3 is 13 amino acids. CDR1 and CDR2 from the germline V gene are MGHRA and YSYEKL. Most tumor samples had about 5 ug input DNA in two replicates. The repertoire was sequenced with immunoSEQ multiplex PCR; TCRdb's copy has only in-frame clones and lacks some. The sample yields about 24,000 clones, 26% seen once. The sample comes from a study of neoadjuvant anti-PD-1 for oral cavity cancer. Study-level background: Patients without progression got a fourth dose around day 43.

Time point: after neoadjuvant nivolumab, at surgical resection. Patients had newly diagnosed, untreated stage II-IVA oral cavity squamous cell carcinoma. The patients had HPV-negative, locally advanced oral cavity squamous cell carcinoma. Sample: tumor tissue, taken after nivolumab (anti-PD-1) treatment. V is TRBV4-1 and J is TRBJ2-3; the D call may be TRBD1 or TRBD2 (5 bases each). The sequence was obtained from a person aged 35-80 years with oral cavity squamous cell carcinoma. CDR3 protein: CASSQGTADTQYF. The CDR3 DNA sequence: TGTGCCAGCAGCCAAGGGACGGCAGATACGCAGTATTTT.